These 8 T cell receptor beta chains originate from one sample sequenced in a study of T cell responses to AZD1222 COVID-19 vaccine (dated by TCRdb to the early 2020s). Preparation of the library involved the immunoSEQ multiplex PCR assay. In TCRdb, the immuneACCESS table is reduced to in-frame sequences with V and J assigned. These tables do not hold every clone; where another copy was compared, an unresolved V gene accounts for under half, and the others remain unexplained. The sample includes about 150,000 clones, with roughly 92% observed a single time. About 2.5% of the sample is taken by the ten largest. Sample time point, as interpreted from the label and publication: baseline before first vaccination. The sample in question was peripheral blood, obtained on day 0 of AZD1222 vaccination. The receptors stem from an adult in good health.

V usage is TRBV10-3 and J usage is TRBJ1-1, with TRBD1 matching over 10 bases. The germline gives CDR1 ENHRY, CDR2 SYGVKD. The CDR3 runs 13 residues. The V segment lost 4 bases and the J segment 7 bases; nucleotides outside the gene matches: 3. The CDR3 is CAISGTGGNEAFF. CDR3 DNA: TGTGCCATCAGTGGGACAGGGGGGAATGAAGCTTTCTTT.

The CDR3 sequence: CASSAGEIGEAFF. CDR3 in DNA: TGTGCCAGCAGCGCAGGGGAAATAGGTGAAGCTTTCTTT. The V and J genes are TRBV9 and TRBJ1-1; a possible D gene is TRBD1 (6 bases). The CDR3 is made up of 13 amino acids. V shed 3 bases and J shed 7 bases, with 13 bases lying between them. Germline V CDR1 and CDR2: SGDLS, YYNGEE.

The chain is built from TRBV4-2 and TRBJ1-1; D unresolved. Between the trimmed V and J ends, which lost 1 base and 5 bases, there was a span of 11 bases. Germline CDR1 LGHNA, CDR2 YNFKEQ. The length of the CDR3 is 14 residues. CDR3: CASSQAGGRTEAFF. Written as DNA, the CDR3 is TGTGCCAGCAGCCAAGCGGGTGGTAGAACTGAAGCTTTCTTT.

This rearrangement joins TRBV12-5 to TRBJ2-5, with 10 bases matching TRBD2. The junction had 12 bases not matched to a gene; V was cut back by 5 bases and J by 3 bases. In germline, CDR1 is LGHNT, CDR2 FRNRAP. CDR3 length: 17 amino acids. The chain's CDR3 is CASGTCLAGVKEETQYF. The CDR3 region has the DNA TGTGCTAGTGGTACATGCCTAGCGGGAGTAAAGGAAGAGACCCAGTACTTC.

The CDR3 region has the DNA TGTGCCAGCAGCGTAGATGGCGGACGAAGCTCCCAGGGGTCACCCCTCCACTTT. Translating gives CASSVDGGRSSQGSPLHF. The gene calls are TRBV9 and TRBJ1-6; possibly TRBD1 for D (6 bases). Trimming took 0 bases from V and 10 from J, leaving 23 bases between them. The CDR3 length is 18 residues. The germline V gene encodes CDR1 SGDLS and CDR2 YYNGEE.

The CDR3 is CASGTSGRALTDTQYF. CDR3 bases: TGTGCCAGCGGAACAAGCGGGAGGGCCCTTACAGATACGCAGTATTTT. V is TRBV3-1 (or the pseudogene TRBV3-2) and J is TRBJ2-3; 10 bases match TRBD2. The V gene's germline CDR1 is LGHDT and CDR2 YNNKEL (reference sequence). With V trimmed by 8 bases and J by 3 bases, 11 bases remained unmatched. The CDR3 sequence is 16 residues long.

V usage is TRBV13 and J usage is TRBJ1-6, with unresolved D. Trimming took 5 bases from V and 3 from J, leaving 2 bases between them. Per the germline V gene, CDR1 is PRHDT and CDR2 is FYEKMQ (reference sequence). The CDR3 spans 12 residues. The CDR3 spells CASSSYNSPLHF. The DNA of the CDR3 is TGTGCCAGCAGCAGCTATAATTCACCCCTCCACTTT.

The CDR3 DNA is TGCGCCAGCAGCTTTGGCACCACCTCTAACTATGGCTACACCTTC. Translation gives CASSFGTTSNYGYTF. V usage is TRBV5-1 and J usage is TRBJ1-2; the D is unclear. The CDR3 covers 15 residues. Trimming took 2 bases from V and 0 from J, leaving 11 bases between them. Germline CDR1 is SGHRS and CDR2 is YFSETQ.